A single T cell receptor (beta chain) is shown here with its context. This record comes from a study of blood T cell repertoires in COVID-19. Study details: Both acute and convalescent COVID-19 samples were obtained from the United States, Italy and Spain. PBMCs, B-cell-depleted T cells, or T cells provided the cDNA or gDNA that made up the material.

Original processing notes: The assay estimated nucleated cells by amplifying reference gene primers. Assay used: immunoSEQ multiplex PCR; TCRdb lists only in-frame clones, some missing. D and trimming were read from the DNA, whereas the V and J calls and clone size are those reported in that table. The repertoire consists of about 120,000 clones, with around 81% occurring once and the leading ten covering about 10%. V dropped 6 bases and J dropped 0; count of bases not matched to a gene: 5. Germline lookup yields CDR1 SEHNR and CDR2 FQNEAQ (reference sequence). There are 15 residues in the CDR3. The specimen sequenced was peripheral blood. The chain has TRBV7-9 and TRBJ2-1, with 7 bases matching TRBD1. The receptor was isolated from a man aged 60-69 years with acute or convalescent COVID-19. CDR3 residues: CASRTGTDSYNEQFF. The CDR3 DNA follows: TGTGCCAGCAGGACCGGGACAGACTCCTACAATGAGCAGTTCTTC. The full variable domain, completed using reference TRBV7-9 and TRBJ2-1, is DTGVSQNPRHKITKRGQNVTFRCDPISEHNRLYWYRQTLGQGPEFLTYFQNEAQLEKSRLLSDRFSAERPKGSFSTLEIQRTEQGDSAMYLCASRTGTDSYNEQFFGPGTRLTVL.